This T cell receptor (beta chain) was observed in a study of cytomegalovirus exposure and HLA in healthy donors. Study-wide results and limits: Cytomegalovirus status, reportedly, was diagnosed with high specificity and sensitivity by the classifier.

The PCR had 60 Vbeta and 13 Jbeta primers. This table comes from immunoSEQ multiplex PCR, and its TCRdb copy is limited to in-frame clones, with some not included. The sample lists 170,000 or so clones, around 82% seen once, with 2% to 2.5% in the top ten. Trimming took off 0 bases at V and 6 bases at J, with 5 bases between the two ends. The V gene's germline CDR1 is MNHNS and CDR2 SASEGT. This CDR3 spans 13 amino acids. On this clone: Its antigen is still unknown.

The sequenced material came from PBMCs. J is TRBJ1-4 and V is TRBV6-1; D possibly corresponds to TRBD1 (5 bases). The sequence was collected from a man in his sixties in good health and CMV-seronegative. The CDR3 bases are TGTGCCAGCAGTGAAGCAGGGGATGAAAAACTGTTTTTT. It encodes CASSEAGDEKLFF.